The 15 T cell receptor beta chains below all came from one sample that was sequenced in a study of beta chain features in type 1 diabetes (dated by TCRdb to the late 2010s). Library preparation employed the immunoSEQ multiplex PCR assay. The entire isolated RNA was reverse transcribed using the High Capacity cDNA Reverse Transcription Kit, and thus expressed TCRB transcripts were sequenced. TCRdb limited this immuneACCESS table to in-frame rearrangements with V and J called. A share of clones is missing; checked studies link under half to unresolved V genes, and the rest is unexplained. This sample is represented by 900,000 or so clones; 15% to 20% of them were singletons. The leading ten clones occupy 0.02% to 0.025% of the sample. The specimen was naive CD4+ T cells from blood. The sample's cell subset or site label, in plain terms: true naive CD4+ T cells. All receptors come from a young woman in good health.

The chain carries TRBV28 and TRBJ1-5; weak D call: TRBD1 (6 bases). Germline V gene sequence: CDR1 MDHEN, CDR2 SYDVKM. CDR3 length: 14 residues. With 2 bases removed from V and 6 bases from J, the gap between germline ends came to 11 bases. In nucleotides, the CDR3 is TGTGCCAGCAGTTTACAGGGGCTATTTCAGCCCCAGCATTTT. This gives the protein CASSLQGLFQPQHF.

The chain recombines TRBV6-6 with TRBJ2-3; D is unclear. The length of the CDR3 is 14 residues. V gave up 6 bases and J gave up 2 bases, with 12 bases separating them. Germline V lookup: CDR1 MNHNY, CDR2 SVGAGI (reference sequence). The CDR3 coding sequence is TGTGCCAGCAGCCAACGGGTCGCCACAGATACGCAGTATTTT. Translated: CASSQRVATDTQYF.

This clone came up a few times. The chain combines TRBV27 with TRBJ1-5, with TRBD1 as a possible D gene (5 bases). With 3 bases removed from V and 7 bases from J, the gap between germline ends came to 13 bases. Germline V gene sequence: CDR1 MNHEY, CDR2 SMNVEV (reference sequence). The length of the CDR3 is 14 residues. CDR3 sequence (DNA): TGTGCCAGCAGTTTTTACCAGGGCAGCCAGCCCCAGCATTTT. Amino acids: CASSFYQGSQPQHF.

The chain has TRBV5-4 and TRBJ2-2; 13 nucleotides line up with TRBD2. Germline lookup yields CDR1 SGHNT and CDR2 YYREEE (reference sequence). This CDR3 spans 18 amino acids. After removal of 4 bases from V and 8 bases from J, the junction contained 14 bases not matched to a gene. The DNA for the CDR3 is TGTGCCAGCAGCCAAGAATCTTCCGGACTAGCGGGAGTTGGGGAGCTGTTTTTT. As protein: CASSQESSGLAGVGELFF.

This clone was counted a few times. V usage is TRBV7-9 and J usage is TRBJ1-3; D is unresolved. The CDR3 has 14 residues. Trimming stripped 3 bases from V and 0 bases from J, with 6 bases between. The germline V gene encodes CDR1 SEHNR and CDR2 FQNEAQ (reference sequence). The CDR3 sequence: CASSFYSSGNTIYF. The DNA of the CDR3 is TGTGCCAGCAGCTTTTACAGCTCTGGAAACACCATATATTTT.

Only a few counts were recorded for this clone. V and J are TRBV7-3 and TRBJ2-7, with no clear D. The CDR3 contains 17 residues. The V and J ends lost 5 bases and 3 bases respectively, with 23 bases between them. Germline assignment: CDR1 SGHTA and CDR2 FQGTGA. The CDR3 loop reads CASSVRLEGMAYYEQYF. In DNA, the CDR3 is TGTGCCAGCAGCGTAAGATTAGAAGGAATGGCCTACTACGAGCAGTACTTC.

This clone has just a few counts. The V gene is TRBV5-1, the J gene TRBJ2-2; weak D call: TRBD1 (6 bases). The V and J ends lost 6 bases and 9 bases respectively, with 18 bases between them. Germline V CDR1 and CDR2: SGHRS, YFSETQ. The CDR3 spans 14 residues. In nucleotides, the CDR3 is TGCGCCAGCACCAACACTGGGGGCCGCCGGGAGCTGTTTTTT. It is translated as CASTNTGGRRELFF.

This clone turned up a few times. The rearrangement joins TRBV7-9 to TRBJ1-1, with D possibly being TRBD1 (5 bases). This CDR3 contains 13 residues. Trimming removed 3 bases from V and 4 bases from J, with 9 bases in between. The germline gives CDR1 SEHNR, CDR2 FQNEAQ (reference sequence). CDR3 residues: CASSFRGPTEAFF. The CDR3 DNA reads TGTGCCAGCAGCTTTCGGGGCCCCACTGAAGCTTTCTTT.

This clone turned up a few times. The rearrangement links TRBV10-3 to TRBJ1-1; D remains ambiguous. The germline V gene has CDR1 ENHRY and CDR2 SYGVKD. This CDR3 comprises 13 residues. Trimming took 7 bases from V and 0 from J, leaving 9 bases between them. CDR3 DNA sequence: TGTGCCATCACCCTTAACCTGAACACTGAAGCTTTCTTT. Amino acids: CAITLNLNTEAFF.

This clone was found a few times. The chain is built from TRBV9 and TRBJ2-3, with a weak D call TRBD1 (5 bases). Germline CDR1 and CDR2: SGDLS and YYNGEE. The CDR3 consists of 17 residues. Trimming removed 1 base at V and 2 bases at J, with 17 bases between. The CDR3: CASSVIIEGADTDTQYF. The CDR3 region has the DNA TGTGCCAGCAGCGTAATCATAGAAGGGGCGGACACAGATACGCAGTATTTT.

J is TRBJ1-2 and V is TRBV7-9; D is uncertain. CDR3 length equals 16 residues. Germline V CDR1 and CDR2: SEHNR, FQNEAQ (reference sequence). V lost 5 bases and J 4 bases, leaving 20 bases between the germline ends. Written as DNA, the CDR3 is TGTGCCAGCAGCCCACTCGAGGTACCCAAAAGCTATGGCTACACCTTC. It codes for CASSPLEVPKSYGYTF. The whole variable domain, remainder taken from reference TRBV7-9 and TRBJ1-2, is DTGVSQNPRHKITKRGQNVTFRCDPISEHNRLYWYRQTLGQGPEFLTYFQNEAQLEKSRLLSDRFSAERPKGSFSTLEIQRTEQGDSAMYLCASSPLEVPKSYGYTFGSGTRLTVV.

The chain joins TRBV7-9 to TRBJ2-5; 7 bases fit TRBD1. Germline V gene lookup returns CDR1 SEHNR and CDR2 FQNEAQ (reference sequence). The CDR3 sequence is 16 residues long. J gave up 1 base and V 5 bases, and 10 bases lay outside the gene matches. CDR3 nucleotides: TGTGCCAGCAGCCTCACCGGGACAGCATCCCAAGAGACCCAGTACTTC. Protein product: CASSLTGTASQETQYF.

This clone was seen more than once but under ten times. The chain uses TRBV30 and TRBJ2-3; 7 bases are shared with TRBD2. The germline V gene encodes CDR1 GTSNPN and CDR2 SVGIG (reference sequence). V lost 1 base to trimming and J lost 6 bases; unmatched junction nucleotides: 10. The CDR3 has 15 amino acids. CDR3 coding DNA: TGTGCCTGGAGTGCCGCACGACTGGGGGGGGATACGCAGTATTTT. Its translation: CAWSAARLGGDTQYF.

This clone was counted only a few times. The V and J genes are TRBV7-9 and TRBJ2-7; D perhaps matches TRBD1 (6 bases). V shed 7 bases and J shed 2 bases, with 15 bases lying between them. Germline V lookup: CDR1 SEHNR, CDR2 FQNEAQ (reference sequence). The CDR3 is 14 amino acids. The CDR3 region is CASTSFGGPYEQYF. Here the CDR3 DNA reads TGTGCCAGCACCTCCTTTGGGGGCCCCTACGAGCAGTACTTC. The full variable domain, completed using reference TRBV7-9 and TRBJ2-7, is DTGVSQNPRHKITKRGQNVTFRCDPISEHNRLYWYRQTLGQGPEFLTYFQNEAQLEKSRLLSDRFSAERPKGSFSTLEIQRTEQGDSAMYLCASTSFGGPYEQYFGPGTRLTVT.

On this clone: Different DNA sequences within this sample yield the same CDR3. This chain uses TRBV4-2 with TRBJ1-2; TRBD1 is a possible D gene (6 bases). Germline assignment: CDR1 LGHNA and CDR2 YNFKEQ. This CDR3 has 14 amino acids. Trimming removed 1 base at V and 4 bases at J, with 10 bases between. The CDR3 DNA reads TGTGCCAGCAGCCAAGCTACAGGGTTCTATGGCTACACCTTC. Its protein is CASSQATGFYGYTF.